One and the same sample provided the 22 T cell receptor beta chains below, sequenced in a study of blood T cell repertoires in COVID-19. Here immunoSEQ multiplex PCR was the method, and the copy in TCRdb shows in-frame clones only, minus some. The data show approximately 170,000 clones, approximately 82% seen once. The sequenced sample was peripheral blood. All receptors come from a woman aged 80 or over with active or convalescent COVID-19.

The chain employs TRBV30 and TRBJ1-2, with D tentatively TRBD1 (6 bases). From germline, CDR1 is GTSNPN and CDR2 SVGIG (reference sequence). V was pared by 0 bases and J by 0 bases, with 17 bases between. The CDR3 extends over 17 amino acids. Here the CDR3 DNA reads TGTGCCTGGAGTGTTTTAAATTACAGGGTAACTAACTATGGCTACACCTTC. Translating it yields CAWSVLNYRVTNYGYTF.

This chain joins TRBV6-5 and TRBJ2-4, with 8 bases identical to TRBD2. Germline V gives CDR1 MNHEY, CDR2 SVGAGI. The junction had 6 bases not matched to a gene; V was cut back by 6 bases and J by 11 bases. This CDR3 is 12 amino acids long. DNA of the CDR3: TGTGCCAGCAGAGGGTATAGCGGGGTTCAGTACTTC. It is translated as CASRGYSGVQYF.

V usage is TRBV3-1 (or the pseudogene TRBV3-2) and J usage is TRBJ1-5; D is uncertain. The CDR3 spans 14 residues. Germline assignment: CDR1 LGHDT and CDR2 YNNKEL (reference sequence). The ends were cut back, 2 bases at V and 5 bases at J, with 10 bases in the middle. In DNA form, the CDR3 reads TGTGCCAGCAGCCAACACGACAATGATCAGCCCCAGCATTTT. Encoded protein: CASSQHDNDQPQHF.

The chain employs TRBV5-6 and TRBJ1-6; a possible D gene is TRBD1 (6 bases). With 0 bases removed from V and 7 bases from J, the gap between germline ends came to 17 bases. This CDR3 is 17 amino acids long. The germline gives CDR1 SGHDT, CDR2 YYEEEE. CDR3 residues: CASSLEGLGQGNSPLHF. The DNA of the CDR3 is TGTGCCAGCAGCTTGGAAGGCCTGGGGCAGGGGAATTCACCCCTCCACTTT.

The V gene is TRBV5-1, the J gene TRBJ1-1; 8 bases are a match to TRBD1. The CDR3 sequence is 15 residues long. Per the germline V gene, CDR1 is SGHRS and CDR2 is YFSETQ. The trim removed 5 bases at V and 11 bases at J, leaving 17 bases unmatched. In nucleotides, the CDR3 is TGCGCCAGCAGTCGATTGGGACAGGTGGGAGCCTTGGCTTTCTTT. It translates to CASSRLGQVGALAFF.

This clone has only a few counts. This chain connects TRBV27 to TRBJ2-7; TRBD2 is a possible D gene (5 bases). The CDR3 has 14 residues. V was cut by 3 bases and J by 0 bases, with 9 bases left in between. Germline CDR1 reads MNHEY; CDR2 reads SMNVEV (reference sequence). CDR3 in amino acids: CASSFSGNSYEQYF. CDR3 coding DNA: TGTGCCAGCAGTTTTTCGGGGAACTCCTACGAGCAGTACTTC.

In its sample, this clone was seen once. This chain joins TRBV19 and TRBJ2-7, with TRBD2 matching over 11 bases. V gave up 4 bases and J gave up 2 bases; unmatched junction bases: 7. CDR3 size: 16 residues. Germline CDR1 and CDR2: LNHDA and SQIVND (reference sequence). CDR3 loop: CASSKTTSGSPYEQYF. CDR3 bases: TGTGCCAGTAGTAAAACTACTAGCGGGAGTCCCTACGAGCAGTACTTC.

The chain has TRBV5-1 and TRBJ2-7; the match to TRBD2 covers 8 bases. The CDR3 is 15 amino acids. The germline gives CDR1 SGHRS, CDR2 YFSETQ. J lost 7 bases, V lost 2 bases, and 11 bases had no gene match. The CDR3 sequence: CASSFGTSRAGEQYF. As DNA, the CDR3 is TGCGCCAGCAGCTTCGGGACTAGTCGGGCGGGGGAGCAGTACTTC.

The chain is built from TRBV4-1 and TRBJ2-5; 7 bases align to TRBD2. With 4 bases clipped from V and 2 bases from J, the junction kept 10 bases outside the gene matches. Germline V gene data show CDR1 as MGHRA and CDR2 as YSYEKL. This CDR3 is built from 16 residues. Here the CDR3 reads CASSLGSSGIQETQYF. As DNA, the CDR3 is TGCGCCAGCAGCCTCGGATCTAGCGGTATACAAGAGACCCAGTACTTC.

Concerning this clone itself: Relative to the germline gene, one junction end is altered; a read error may explain this. The genes are TRBV7-3 and TRBJ2-1; unclear D gene. This CDR3 is built from 14 residues. The germline V gene has CDR1 SGHTA and CDR2 FQGTGA. In nucleotides, the CDR3 is TGTGCCAGCAAGGTAGCCGGCTCCTCCAATGAGCAGTTCTTC. This codes for CASKVAGSSNEQFF.

The chain employs TRBV5-1 and TRBJ2-3; 10 bases line up with TRBD2. V was pared by 0 bases and J by 4 bases, with 5 bases of the junction left unmatched. CDR1 and CDR2 from the germline V gene are SGHRS and YFSETQ. CDR3 length equals 16 residues. The CDR3 bases are TGCGCCAGCAGCTTGGTTCTAGCGGGAGACGCAGATACGCAGTATTTT. As protein: CASSLVLAGDADTQYF.

The chain uses TRBV30 and TRBJ2-3, with D maybe TRBD1 (5 bases). The CDR3 totals 13 residues. CDR1 and CDR2 (germline): GTSNPN, SVGIG (reference sequence). Trimming took 3 bases from V and 0 from J, leaving 7 bases between them. The CDR3 loop reads CAWRTASTDTQYF. The DNA for the CDR3 is TGTGCCTGGAGGACAGCTAGCACAGATACGCAGTATTTT.

This sequence joins TRBV9 and TRBJ2-6; TRBD2 is a possible D gene (5 bases). V dropped 3 bases and J dropped 0 bases, with 10 bases sitting between them. CDR1 is SGDLS, CDR2 YYNGEE, per germline. CDR3 length: 16 residues. The CDR3 here is CASSAEGNSGANVLTF. The CDR3 DNA follows: TGTGCCAGCAGCGCAGAGGGCAACTCTGGGGCCAACGTCCTGACTTTC.

This clone came up once. The CDR3 DNA is TGCGCCAGCAGTGAGTCCCCAAAAGAGACCCAGTACTTC. This codes for CASSESPKETQYF. This chain uses TRBV10-1 with TRBJ2-5, with D unresolved. Trimming stripped 0 bases from V and 3 bases from J, with 5 bases between. This CDR3 contains 13 residues. Germline V gene data show CDR1 as WNHNN and CDR2 as SYGVQD (reference sequence).

V and J are TRBV30 and TRBJ1-2; D uncertain. V dropped 3 bases and J dropped 5 bases, with 16 bases sitting between them. Germline V gene sequence: CDR1 GTSNPN, CDR2 SVGIG (reference sequence). This CDR3 is built from 14 residues. The CDR3 sequence is CAWRKANLQYGYTF. The CDR3 bases are TGTGCCTGGAGAAAAGCAAATCTCCAATATGGCTACACCTTC.

The V and J genes are TRBV19 and TRBJ1-3; possibly TRBD1 for D (5 bases). Germline V gene data show CDR1 as LNHDA and CDR2 as SQIVND (reference sequence). The length of the CDR3 is 16 residues. Trimming pared 10 bases from V and 2 bases from J, leaving 21 bases between. The CDR3 spells CATTDPGGRTGNTIYF. The CDR3 DNA follows: TGTGCCACTACGGATCCGGGGGGAAGGACTGGAAACACCATATATTTT.

The CDR3 DNA follows: TGTGCCAGCAGCCATACAGGGGGATGGGATGAAAAACTGTTTTTT. This encodes CASSHTGGWDEKLFF. The chain combines TRBV5-8 with TRBJ1-4; 8 bases agree with TRBD1. The V segment lost 4 bases and the J segment 6 bases; nucleotides outside the gene matches: 8. The CDR3 sequence is 15 residues long. Per germline, CDR1 SGHTS and CDR2 YDEGEE.

The J gene is TRBJ1-5, the V gene TRBV6-1; D is ambiguous. The germline gives CDR1 MNHNS, CDR2 SASEGT. The length of the CDR3 is 16 residues. Trimming removed 1 base from V and 4 bases from J, with 14 bases in between. The chain's CDR3 is CASSEGAVGLNQPQHF. CDR3 DNA sequence: TGTGCCAGCAGTGAAGGGGCAGTTGGGTTAAATCAGCCCCAGCATTTT.

The chain recombines TRBV5-4 with TRBJ2-1; maybe TRBD2 (6 bases). This CDR3 region has 16 residues. V lost 3 bases, J lost 0 bases, and 13 bases lay in between. Looked up from germline, CDR1 is SGHNT and CDR2 is YYREEE (reference sequence). CDR3 sequence: CASSSASAPSYNEQFF. CDR3 DNA: TGTGCCAGCAGCTCCGCTAGCGCCCCCTCCTACAATGAGCAGTTCTTC.

The chain has TRBV11-3 and TRBJ2-2; a weak D match, TRBD1 (6 bases). V lost 1 base, J lost 7 bases, and 16 bases lay in between. The CDR3 covers 16 residues. CDR1 and CDR2 (germline): SGHNT, YENEEA. The CDR3 DNA follows: TGTGCCAGCAGCTTAGGGGGCCTGGGGGCGGACGGGGAGCTGTTTTTT. Translation gives CASSLGGLGADGELFF.

The chain links TRBV7-6 to TRBJ2-7; 10 bases map to TRBD2. The trim removed 1 base at V and 3 bases at J, leaving 6 bases unmatched. Per germline, CDR1 SGHVS and CDR2 FNYEAQ. The CDR3 extends over 16 amino acids. The CDR3 here is CASSLGGSGRLYEQYF. CDR3 DNA: TGTGCCAGCAGCTTAGGGGGTAGCGGGAGGCTCTACGAGCAGTACTTC.

This chain joins TRBV24-1 and TRBJ2-7, with 9 bases lining up with TRBD1. V dropped 4 bases and J dropped 4; count of bases not matched to a gene: 13. CDR1 is KGHDR and CDR2 is SFDVKD in the germline V gene. This CDR3 comprises 17 residues. The CDR3 DNA follows: TGTGCCACCAGTGAATCCCCGGGACAGGGCTTCCGGTACGAGCAGTACTTC. Translation: CATSESPGQGFRYEQYF.